This T cell receptor (beta chain) was identified in a study of blood T cell repertoires in COVID-19. Study details: Samples representing acute and convalescent COVID-19 were sourced from the United States, Italy and Spain. From T cells, B-cell-depleted T cells, or PBMCs came the material, which was cDNA or gDNA.

The repertoire was sequenced with immunoSEQ multiplex PCR; TCRdb's copy has only in-frame clones and lacks some. The table shows about 140,000 clones, with more than 75% occurring only once. The sample consisted of peripheral blood. The sequence was obtained from a woman aged 80 or over with acute or convalescent COVID-19.

In DNA, the CDR3 is TGTGCCAGCAGTCCCACAGTACACTATGGCTACACCTTC. Translating it yields CASSPTVHYGYTF. The chain links TRBV27 to TRBJ1-2, with unresolved D. CDR1 is MNHEY, CDR2 SMNVEV, per germline (reference sequence). The CDR3 spans 13 residues. Trimming shortened V by 5 bases and J by 3 bases, and 10 bases separated the two germline ends.